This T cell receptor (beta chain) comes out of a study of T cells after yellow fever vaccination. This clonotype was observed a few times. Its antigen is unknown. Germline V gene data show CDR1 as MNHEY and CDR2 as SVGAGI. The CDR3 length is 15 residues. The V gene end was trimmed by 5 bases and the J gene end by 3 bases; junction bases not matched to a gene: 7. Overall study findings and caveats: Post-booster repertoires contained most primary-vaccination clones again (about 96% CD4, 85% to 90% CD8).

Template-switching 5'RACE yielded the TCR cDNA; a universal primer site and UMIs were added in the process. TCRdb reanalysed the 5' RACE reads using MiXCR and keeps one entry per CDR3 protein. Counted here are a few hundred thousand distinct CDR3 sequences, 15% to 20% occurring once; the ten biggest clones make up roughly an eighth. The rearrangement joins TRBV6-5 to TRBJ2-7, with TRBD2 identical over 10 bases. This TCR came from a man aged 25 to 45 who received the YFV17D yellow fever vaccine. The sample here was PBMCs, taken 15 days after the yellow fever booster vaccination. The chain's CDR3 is CASSHWTSGDYEQYF. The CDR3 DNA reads TGTGCCAGCAGTCACTGGACTAGCGGCGACTACGAGCAGTACTTC.